This T cell receptor (beta chain) was retrieved from a study of T cells in women clearing cervical HPV infection. To note about this clone: The missing CDR3 end, 3 residues past where the read stops, is filled in from the germline J gene.

CDR1 is DFQATT, CDR2 SNEGSKA, per germline (reference sequence). The CDR3 consists of 15 residues. J was trimmed by 6 bases and V by 0 bases; bases with no gene match: 11. Profiling relied on immunoSEQ multiplex PCR, and the TCRdb table lists in-frame clones only, not all of them. The table lists tens of thousands of clones, with approximately 16% in the top ten. The receptor's source is a woman aged 18-70 years with a cervical HPV16 infection that either progressed to CIN3+ or cleared (not recorded which). This chain links TRBV20-1 with TRBJ2-7, with 7 bases lining up with TRBD1. Sequencing was carried out using blood buffy coat. The covered CDR3 bases are TGCAGTGCTAGAGAAGAGACAGGGTGGCGCTCCGAG. Residues: CSAREETGWRSE. The CDR3, in full, reads CSAREETGWRSEQYF.